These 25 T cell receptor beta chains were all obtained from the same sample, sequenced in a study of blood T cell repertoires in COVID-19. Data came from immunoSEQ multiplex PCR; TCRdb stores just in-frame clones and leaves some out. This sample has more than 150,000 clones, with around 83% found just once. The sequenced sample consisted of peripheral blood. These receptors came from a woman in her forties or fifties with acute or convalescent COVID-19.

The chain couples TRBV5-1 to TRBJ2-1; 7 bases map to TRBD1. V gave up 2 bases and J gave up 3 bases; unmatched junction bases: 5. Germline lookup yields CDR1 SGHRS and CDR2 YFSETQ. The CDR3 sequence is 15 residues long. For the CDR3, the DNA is TGCGCCAGCAGCTTTTACAGGGGTGGCTACAATGAGCAGTTCTTC. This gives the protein CASSFYRGGYNEQFF.

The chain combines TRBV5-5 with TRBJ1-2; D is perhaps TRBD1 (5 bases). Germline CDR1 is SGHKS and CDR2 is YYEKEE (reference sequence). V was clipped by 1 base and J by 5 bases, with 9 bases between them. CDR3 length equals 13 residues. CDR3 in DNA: TGTGCCAGCAGCTTGCAACAGGAATATGGCTACACCTTC. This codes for CASSLQQEYGYTF.

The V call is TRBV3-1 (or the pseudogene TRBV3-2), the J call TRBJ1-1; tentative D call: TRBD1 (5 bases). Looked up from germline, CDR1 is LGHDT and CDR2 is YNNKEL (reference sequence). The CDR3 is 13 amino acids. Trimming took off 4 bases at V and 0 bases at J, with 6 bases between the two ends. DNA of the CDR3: TGTGCCAGCAGCCGACAGATGAACACTGAAGCTTTCTTT. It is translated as CASSRQMNTEAFF.

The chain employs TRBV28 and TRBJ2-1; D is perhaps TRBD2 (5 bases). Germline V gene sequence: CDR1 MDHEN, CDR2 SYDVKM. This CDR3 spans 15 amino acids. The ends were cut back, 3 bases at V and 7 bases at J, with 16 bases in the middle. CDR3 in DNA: TGTGCCAGCAGTTTTGTGGCTAGCTTTCGGAATGAGCAGTTCTTC. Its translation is CASSFVASFRNEQFF.

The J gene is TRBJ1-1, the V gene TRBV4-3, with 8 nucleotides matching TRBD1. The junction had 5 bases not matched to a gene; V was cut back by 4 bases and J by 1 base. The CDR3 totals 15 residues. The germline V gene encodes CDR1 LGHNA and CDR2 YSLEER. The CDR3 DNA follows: TGCGCCAGCAGCCTCGCCGGGACAGGGAACACTGAAGCTTTCTTT. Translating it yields CASSLAGTGNTEAFF.

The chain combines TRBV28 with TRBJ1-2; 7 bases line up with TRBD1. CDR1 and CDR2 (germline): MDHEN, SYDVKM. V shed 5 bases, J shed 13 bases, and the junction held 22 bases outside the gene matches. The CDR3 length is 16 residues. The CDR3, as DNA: TGTGCCAGCAGTCCTCCGAGGACAGGCTATAGTGAAGGGTGCACCTTC. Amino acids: CASSPPRTGYSEGCTF.

CDR3 bases: TGTGCCACTAAGGGGACAGGGCTCCGGGATGAAGCTTTCTTT. It yields the protein CATKGTGLRDEAFF. V is TRBV10-3 and J is TRBJ1-1; TRBD1 matches 9 bases. Germline CDR1 is ENHRY and CDR2 is SYGVKD. The J segment lost 7 bases and the V segment lost 10 bases, leaving 13 bases of the junction unmatched. There are 14 residues in the CDR3.

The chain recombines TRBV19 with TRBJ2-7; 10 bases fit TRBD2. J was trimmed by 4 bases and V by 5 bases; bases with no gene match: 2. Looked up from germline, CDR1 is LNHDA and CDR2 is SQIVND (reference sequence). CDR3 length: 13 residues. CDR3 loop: CASSALAGYEQYF. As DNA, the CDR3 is TGTGCCAGTAGTGCACTAGCGGGGTACGAGCAGTACTTC.

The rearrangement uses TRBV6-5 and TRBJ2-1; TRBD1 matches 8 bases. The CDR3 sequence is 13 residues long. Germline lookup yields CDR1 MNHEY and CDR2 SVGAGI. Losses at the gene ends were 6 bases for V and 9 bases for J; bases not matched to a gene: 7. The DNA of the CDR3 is TGTGCCAGCAGGGCGGAGGGACAGGCTGAGCAGTTCTTC. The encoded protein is CASRAEGQAEQFF.

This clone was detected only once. The CDR3 region has the DNA TGCGCCAGCAGCGTGACAGGTACGGCTGGAAACACCATATATTTT. It yields the protein CASSVTGTAGNTIYF. The V gene is TRBV5-1, the J gene TRBJ1-3, with D possibly being TRBD1 (6 bases). CDR3 length: 15 amino acids. Trimming stripped 4 bases from V and 2 bases from J, with 13 bases between. Germline CDR1 is SGHRS and CDR2 is YFSETQ.

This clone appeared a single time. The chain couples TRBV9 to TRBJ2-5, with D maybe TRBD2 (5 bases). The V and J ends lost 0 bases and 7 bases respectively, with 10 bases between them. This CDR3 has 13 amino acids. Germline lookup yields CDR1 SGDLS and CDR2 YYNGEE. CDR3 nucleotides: TGTGCCAGCAGCGTAGATTCCCGGGGGACCCAGTACTTC. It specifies CASSVDSRGTQYF.

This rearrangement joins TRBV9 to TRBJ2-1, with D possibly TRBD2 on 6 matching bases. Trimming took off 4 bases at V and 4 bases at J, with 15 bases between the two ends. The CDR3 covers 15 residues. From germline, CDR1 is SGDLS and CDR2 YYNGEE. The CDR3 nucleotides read TGTGCCAGCAGCATTACTAGCCTAGGGTACAATGAGCAGTTCTTC. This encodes CASSITSLGYNEQFF.

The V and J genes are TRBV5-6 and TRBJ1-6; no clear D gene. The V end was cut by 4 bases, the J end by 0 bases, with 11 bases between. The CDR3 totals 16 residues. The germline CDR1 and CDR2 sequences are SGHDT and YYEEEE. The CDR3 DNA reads TGTGCCAGCAGCCTAACCAAGAGCTCCTATAATTCACCCCTCCACTTT. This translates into CASSLTKSSYNSPLHF. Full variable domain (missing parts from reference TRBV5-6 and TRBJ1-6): DAGVTQSPTHLIKTRGQQVTLRCSPKSGHDTVSWYQQALGQGPQFIFQYYEEEERQRGNFPDRFSGHQFPNYSSELNVNALLLGDSALYLCASSLTKSSYNSPLHFGNGTRLTVT.

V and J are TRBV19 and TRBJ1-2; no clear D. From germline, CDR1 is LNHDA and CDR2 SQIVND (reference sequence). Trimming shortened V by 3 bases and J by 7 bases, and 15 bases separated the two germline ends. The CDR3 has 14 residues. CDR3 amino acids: CASSMLQSRLGYTF. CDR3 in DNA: TGTGCCAGTAGTATGTTACAGTCAAGGCTTGGCTACACCTTC.

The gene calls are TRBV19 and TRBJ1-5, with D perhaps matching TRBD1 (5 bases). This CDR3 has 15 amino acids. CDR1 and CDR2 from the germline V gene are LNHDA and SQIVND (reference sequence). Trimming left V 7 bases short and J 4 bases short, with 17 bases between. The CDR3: CASTTPGLLNQPQHF. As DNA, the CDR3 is TGTGCCAGTACCACACCGGGACTACTAAATCAGCCCCAGCATTTT.

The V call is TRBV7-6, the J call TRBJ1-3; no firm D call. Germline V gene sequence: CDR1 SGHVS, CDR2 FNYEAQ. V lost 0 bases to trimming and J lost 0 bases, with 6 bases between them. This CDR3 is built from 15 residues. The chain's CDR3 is CASSLAPVSGNTIYF. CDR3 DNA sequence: TGTGCCAGCAGCTTAGCGCCGGTCTCTGGAAACACCATATATTTT.

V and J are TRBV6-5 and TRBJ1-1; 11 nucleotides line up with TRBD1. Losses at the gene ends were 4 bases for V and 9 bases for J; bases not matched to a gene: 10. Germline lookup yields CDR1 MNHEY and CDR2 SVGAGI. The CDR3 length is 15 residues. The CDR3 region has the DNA TGTGCCAGCAGTTCCCCGGACAGGGGGCGAGGGAAAGCTTTCTTT. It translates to CASSSPDRGRGKAFF.

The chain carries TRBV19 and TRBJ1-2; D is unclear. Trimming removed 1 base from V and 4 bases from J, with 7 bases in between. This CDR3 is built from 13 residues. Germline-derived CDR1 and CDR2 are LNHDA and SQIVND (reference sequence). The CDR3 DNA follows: TGTGCCAGTAGTATAGGGGAGCCCTATGGCTACACCTTC. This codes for CASSIGEPYGYTF. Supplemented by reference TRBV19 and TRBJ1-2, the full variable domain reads DGGITQSPKYLFRKEGQNVTLSCEQNLNHDAMYWYRQDPGQGLRLIYYSQIVNDFQKGDIAEGYSVSREKKESFPLTVTSAQKNPTAFYLCASSIGEPYGYTFGSGTRLTVV.

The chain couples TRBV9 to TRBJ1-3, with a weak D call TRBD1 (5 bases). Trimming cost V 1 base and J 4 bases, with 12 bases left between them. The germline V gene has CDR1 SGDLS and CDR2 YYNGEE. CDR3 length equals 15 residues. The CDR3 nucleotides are TGTGCCAGCAGCGTATCAGGGCTCGGAGGAAACACCATATATTTT. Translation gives CASSVSGLGGNTIYF.

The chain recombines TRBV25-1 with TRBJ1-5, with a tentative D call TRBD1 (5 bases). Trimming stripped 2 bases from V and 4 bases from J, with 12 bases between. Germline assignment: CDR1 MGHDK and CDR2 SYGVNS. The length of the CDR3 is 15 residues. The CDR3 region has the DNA TGTGCCAGCAGTGAACTAGGGGAGGGGAATCAGCCCCAGCATTTT. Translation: CASSELGEGNQPQHF. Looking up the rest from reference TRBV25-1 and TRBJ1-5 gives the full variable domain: EADIYQTPRYLVIGTGKKITLECSQTMGHDKMYWYQQDPGMELHLIHYSYGVNSTEKGDLSSESTVSRIRTEHFPLTLESARPSHTSQYLCASSELGEGNQPQHFGDGTRLSIL.

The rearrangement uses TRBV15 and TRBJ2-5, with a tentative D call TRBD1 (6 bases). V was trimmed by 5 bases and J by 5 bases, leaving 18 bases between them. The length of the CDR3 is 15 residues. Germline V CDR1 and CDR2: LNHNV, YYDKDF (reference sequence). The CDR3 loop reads CATSSRPGVRETQYF. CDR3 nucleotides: TGTGCCACCAGCTCCCGCCCAGGGGTTCGCGAGACCCAGTACTTC.

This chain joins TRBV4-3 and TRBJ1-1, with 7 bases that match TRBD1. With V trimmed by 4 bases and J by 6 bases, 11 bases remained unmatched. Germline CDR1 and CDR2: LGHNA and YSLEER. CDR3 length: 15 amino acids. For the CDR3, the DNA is TGCGCCAGCAGCCCAGACAGGGATACGGCTCCTGAAGCTTTCTTT. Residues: CASSPDRDTAPEAFF.

CDR3 amino acids: CASSLSDSPLHF. The CDR3 DNA reads TGTGCCAGCAGCTTGAGCGATTCACCCCTCCACTTT. This sequence joins TRBV5-5 and TRBJ1-6; no reliable D call. The CDR3 has 12 residues. V was cut by 1 base and J by 8 bases, with 4 bases left in between. Per germline, CDR1 SGHKS and CDR2 YYEKEE (reference sequence).

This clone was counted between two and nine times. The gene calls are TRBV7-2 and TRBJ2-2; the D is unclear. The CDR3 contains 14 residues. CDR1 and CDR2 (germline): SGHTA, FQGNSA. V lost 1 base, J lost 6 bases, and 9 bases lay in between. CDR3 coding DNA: TGTGCCAGCAGCTTAGTCCTTGTCTCCGGGGAGCTGTTTTTT. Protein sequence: CASSLVLVSGELFF.

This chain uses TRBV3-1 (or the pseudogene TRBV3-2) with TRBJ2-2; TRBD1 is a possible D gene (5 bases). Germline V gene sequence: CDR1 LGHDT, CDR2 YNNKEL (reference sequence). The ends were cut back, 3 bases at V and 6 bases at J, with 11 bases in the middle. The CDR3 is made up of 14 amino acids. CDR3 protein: CASSHGRAAGELFF. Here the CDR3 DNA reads TGTGCCAGCAGCCATGGCAGGGCGGCCGGGGAGCTGTTTTTT.